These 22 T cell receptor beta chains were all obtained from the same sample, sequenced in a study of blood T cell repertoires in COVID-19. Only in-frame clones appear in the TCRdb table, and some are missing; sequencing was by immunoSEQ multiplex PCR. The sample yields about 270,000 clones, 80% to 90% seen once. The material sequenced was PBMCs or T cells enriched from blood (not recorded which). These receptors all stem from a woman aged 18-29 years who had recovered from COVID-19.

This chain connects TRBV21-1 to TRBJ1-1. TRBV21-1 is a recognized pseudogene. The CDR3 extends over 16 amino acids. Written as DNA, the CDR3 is TGTGCCAGCAGCCTATCCTTTGGTTTCATGAACACTGAAGCTTTCTTT. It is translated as CASSLSFGFMNTEAFF.

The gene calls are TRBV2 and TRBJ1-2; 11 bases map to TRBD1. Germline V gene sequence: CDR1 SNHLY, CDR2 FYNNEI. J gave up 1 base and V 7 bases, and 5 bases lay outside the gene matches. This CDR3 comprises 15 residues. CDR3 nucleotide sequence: TGTGCCAGCACCCCGGACAGGGGGCATAACTATGGCTACACCTTC. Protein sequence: CASTPDRGHNYGYTF.

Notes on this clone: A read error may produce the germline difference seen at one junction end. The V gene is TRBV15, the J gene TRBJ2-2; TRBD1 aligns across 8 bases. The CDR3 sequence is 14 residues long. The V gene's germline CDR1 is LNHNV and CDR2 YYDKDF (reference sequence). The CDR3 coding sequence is TGTGCCGCCAGACAGGGGCGAAACACCGGGGAGCTGTTTTTT. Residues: CAARQGRNTGELFF.

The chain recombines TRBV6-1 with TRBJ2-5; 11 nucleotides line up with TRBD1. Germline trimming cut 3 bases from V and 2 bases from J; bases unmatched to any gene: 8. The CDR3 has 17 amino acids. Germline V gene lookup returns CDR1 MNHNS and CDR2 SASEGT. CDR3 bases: TGTGCCAGCAGTGATGGACAGGGGGCCTTTGGTCAAGAGACCCAGTACTTC. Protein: CASSDGQGAFGQETQYF.

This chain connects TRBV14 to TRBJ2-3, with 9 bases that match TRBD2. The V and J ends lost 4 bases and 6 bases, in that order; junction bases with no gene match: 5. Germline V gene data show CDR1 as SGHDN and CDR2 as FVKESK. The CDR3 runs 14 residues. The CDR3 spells CASSLAGVMDTQYF. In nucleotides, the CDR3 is TGTGCCAGCAGCCTAGCGGGGGTCATGGATACGCAGTATTTT.

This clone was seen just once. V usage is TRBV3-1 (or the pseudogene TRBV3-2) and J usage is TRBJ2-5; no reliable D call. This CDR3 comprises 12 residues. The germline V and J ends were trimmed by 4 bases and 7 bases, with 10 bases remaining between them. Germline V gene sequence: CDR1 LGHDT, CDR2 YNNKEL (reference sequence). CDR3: CASSLRRGTQYF. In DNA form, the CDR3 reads TGTGCCAGCAGCCTTCGAAGAGGGACCCAGTACTTC.

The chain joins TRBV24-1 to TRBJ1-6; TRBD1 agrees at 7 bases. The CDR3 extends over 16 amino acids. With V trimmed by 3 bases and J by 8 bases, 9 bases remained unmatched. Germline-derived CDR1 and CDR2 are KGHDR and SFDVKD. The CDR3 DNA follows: TGTGCCACCAGTGATCCGAGACAGGGTTGGGATTCACCCCTCCACTTT. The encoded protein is CATSDPRQGWDSPLHF.

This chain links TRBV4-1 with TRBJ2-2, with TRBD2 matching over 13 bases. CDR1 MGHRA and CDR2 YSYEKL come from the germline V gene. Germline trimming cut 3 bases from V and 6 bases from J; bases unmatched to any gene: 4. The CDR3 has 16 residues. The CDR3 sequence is CASSHPTSGGPGELFF. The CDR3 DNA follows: TGCGCCAGCAGCCATCCGACTAGCGGGGGGCCCGGGGAGCTGTTTTTT.

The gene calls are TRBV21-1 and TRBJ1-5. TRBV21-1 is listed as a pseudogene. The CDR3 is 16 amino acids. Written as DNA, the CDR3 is TGTGCCAGCAGCAAGGGGGGGCTCACAAGCAATCAGCCCCAGCATTTT. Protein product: CASSKGGLTSNQPQHF.

For the CDR3, the DNA is TGCGCCAGCAGCTTGGGACAGGGGAGCACAGATACGCAGTATTTT. Residues: CASSLGQGSTDTQYF. J is TRBJ2-3 and V is TRBV5-1; 8 bases agree with TRBD1. V shed 0 bases, J shed 0 bases, and the junction held 0 bases outside the gene matches. Germline CDR1 SGHRS, CDR2 YFSETQ. This CDR3 contains 15 residues.

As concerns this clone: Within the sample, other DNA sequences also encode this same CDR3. This CDR3 reads CASSLGGQGNQPQHF. CDR3 sequence (DNA): TGTGCCAGCAGCCTAGGGGGGCAGGGCAATCAGCCCCAGCATTTT. The V gene is TRBV7-9, the J gene TRBJ1-5, with TRBD1 as a possible D gene (6 bases). V was pared by 5 bases and J by 2 bases, with 13 bases between. This CDR3 has 15 residues. Germline V gene sequence: CDR1 SEHNR, CDR2 FQNEAQ (reference sequence). The full variable domain, its missing parts supplied by reference TRBV7-9 and TRBJ1-5, is DTGVSQNPRHKITKRGQNVTFRCDPISEHNRLYWYRQTLGQGPEFLTYFQNEAQLEKSRLLSDRFSAERPKGSFSTLEIQRTEQGDSAMYLCASSLGGQGNQPQHFGDGTRLSIL.

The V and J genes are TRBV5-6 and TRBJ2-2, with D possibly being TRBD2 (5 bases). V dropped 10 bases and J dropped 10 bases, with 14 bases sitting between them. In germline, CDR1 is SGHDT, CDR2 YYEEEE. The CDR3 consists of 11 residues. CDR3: CASGWEEELFF. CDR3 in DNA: TGTGCCTCGGGGTGGGAAGAGGAGCTGTTTTTT.

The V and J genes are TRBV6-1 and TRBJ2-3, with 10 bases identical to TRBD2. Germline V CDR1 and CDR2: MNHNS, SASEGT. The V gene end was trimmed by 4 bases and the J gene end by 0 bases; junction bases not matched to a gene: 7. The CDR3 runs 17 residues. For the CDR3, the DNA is TGTGCCAGCAGTGTTCTTAGCGGGGGGTCCAGCACAGATACGCAGTATTTT. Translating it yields CASSVLSGGSSTDTQYF.

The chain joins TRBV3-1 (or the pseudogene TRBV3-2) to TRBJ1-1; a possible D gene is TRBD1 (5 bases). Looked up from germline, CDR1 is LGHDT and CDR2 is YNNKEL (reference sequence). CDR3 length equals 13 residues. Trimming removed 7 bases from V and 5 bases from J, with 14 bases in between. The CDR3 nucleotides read TGTGCCAGCAACATGGGGCGTTTGACTGAAGCTTTCTTT. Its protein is CASNMGRLTEAFF.

Here the CDR3 DNA reads TGTGCCAGCAGCCAAACTAACTACGAGCAGTACTTC. Its translation: CASSQTNYEQYF. The genes are TRBV14 and TRBJ2-7; no clear D. The V gene's germline CDR1 is SGHDN and CDR2 FVKESK. The V gene lost 2 bases and the J gene lost 3 bases, with 5 bases spanning the gap. The CDR3 spans 12 residues.

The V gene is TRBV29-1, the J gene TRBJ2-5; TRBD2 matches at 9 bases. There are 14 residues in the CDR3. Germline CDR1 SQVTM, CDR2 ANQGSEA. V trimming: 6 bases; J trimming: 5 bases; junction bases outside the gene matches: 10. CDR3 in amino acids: CSVTGAGGKETQYF. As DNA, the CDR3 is TGCAGCGTAACCGGAGCGGGGGGCAAGGAGACCCAGTACTTC. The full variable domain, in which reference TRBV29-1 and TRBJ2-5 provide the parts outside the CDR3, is SAVISQKPSRDICQRGTSLTIQCQVDSQVTMMFWYRQQPGQSLTLIATANQGSEATYESGFVIDKFPISRPNLTFSTLTVSNMSPEDSSIYLCSVTGAGGKETQYFGPGTRLLVL.

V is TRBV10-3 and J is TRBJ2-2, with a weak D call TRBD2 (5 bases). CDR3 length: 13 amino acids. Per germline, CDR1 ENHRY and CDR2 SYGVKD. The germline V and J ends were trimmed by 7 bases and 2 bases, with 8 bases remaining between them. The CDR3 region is CAIKEGNTGELFF. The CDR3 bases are TGTGCCATCAAAGAGGGAAACACCGGGGAGCTGTTTTTT.

Here the CDR3 reads CASSLYGGSPEQFF. The CDR3 DNA follows: TGTGCCAGCAGTTTATACGGGGGGTCCCCGGAGCAGTTCTTC. This chain links TRBV28 with TRBJ2-1; 7 bases line up with TRBD2. The V and J ends lost 1 base and 10 bases, in that order; junction bases with no gene match: 7. The CDR3 length is 14 residues. Germline V lookup: CDR1 MDHEN, CDR2 SYDVKM.

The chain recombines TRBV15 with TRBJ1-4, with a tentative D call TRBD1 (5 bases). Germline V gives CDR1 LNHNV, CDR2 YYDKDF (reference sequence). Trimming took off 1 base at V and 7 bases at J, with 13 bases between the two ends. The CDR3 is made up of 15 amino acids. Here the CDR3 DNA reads TGTGCCACCAGCAGAGGGAGGGGTTTGGGTGAAAAACTGTTTTTT. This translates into CATSRGRGLGEKLFF.

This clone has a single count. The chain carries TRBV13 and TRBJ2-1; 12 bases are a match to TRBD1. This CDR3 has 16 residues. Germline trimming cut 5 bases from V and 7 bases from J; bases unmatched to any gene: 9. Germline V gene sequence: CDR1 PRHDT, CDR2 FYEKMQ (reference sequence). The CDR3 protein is CASSAAGTGGVNEQFF. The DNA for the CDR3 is TGTGCCAGCAGCGCGGCCGGGACAGGGGGCGTAAATGAGCAGTTCTTC.

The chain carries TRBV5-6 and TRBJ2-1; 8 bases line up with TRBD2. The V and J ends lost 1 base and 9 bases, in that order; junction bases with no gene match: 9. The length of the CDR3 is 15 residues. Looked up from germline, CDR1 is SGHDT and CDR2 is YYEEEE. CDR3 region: CASSLTAAGGSEQFF. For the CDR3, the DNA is TGTGCCAGCAGCTTGACGGCGGCGGGGGGAAGTGAGCAGTTCTTC.

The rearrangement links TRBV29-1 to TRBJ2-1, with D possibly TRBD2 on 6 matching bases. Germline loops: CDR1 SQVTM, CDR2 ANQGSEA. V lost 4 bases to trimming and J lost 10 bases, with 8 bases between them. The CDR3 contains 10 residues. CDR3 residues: CSVGAGEQFF. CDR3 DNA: TGCAGCGTTGGGGCGGGGGAGCAGTTCTTC.